One and the same sample provided the 7 T cell receptor beta chains below, sequenced in a study of blood T cell repertoires in COVID-19. The assay was immunoSEQ multiplex PCR, and TCRdb's table has in-frame clones only and misses some. The repertoire has some 180,000 clones, 87% of them found once; the top ten carry roughly a fifth. The sequencing sample was made of peripheral blood. These receptors all come from a man in his fifties or sixties with active or convalescent COVID-19.

The chain uses TRBV5-1 and TRBJ1-1; 8 positions agree with TRBD1. In germline, CDR1 is SGHRS, CDR2 YFSETQ. After removal of 0 bases from V and 3 bases from J, the junction contained 7 bases not matched to a gene. This CDR3 is 16 amino acids long. This CDR3 reads CASSLGMTGVDTEAFF. For the CDR3, the DNA is TGCGCCAGCAGCTTGGGAATGACAGGGGTTGACACTGAAGCTTTCTTT.

This chain links TRBV10-1 with TRBJ2-6, with 7 bases aligning to TRBD1. This CDR3 has 17 residues. Germline CDR1 WNHNN, CDR2 SYGVQD (reference sequence). Germline trimming cut 3 bases from V and 2 bases from J; bases unmatched to any gene: 7. The CDR3 sequence: CASSEGGATTGANVLTF. In DNA, the CDR3 is TGCGCCAGCAGTGAAGGGGGCGCTACTACTGGGGCCAACGTCCTGACTTTC.

The CDR3, as DNA: TGTGCCAGCAGCTCCGGACAGGATGATGAAAAACTGTTTTTT. Its translation is CASSSGQDDEKLFF. V and J are TRBV4-2 and TRBJ1-4; 7 nucleotides agree with TRBD1. V shed 5 bases, J shed 6 bases, and the junction held 6 bases outside the gene matches. The CDR3 sequence is 14 residues long. Germline CDR1 reads LGHNA; CDR2 reads YNFKEQ.

This clone has more than one count but fewer than ten. The chain uses TRBV9 and TRBJ1-1, with TRBD1 identical over 7 bases. The CDR3 runs 15 residues. Unmatched junction bases numbered 7, after V lost 4 bases and J lost 1 base. CDR1 and CDR2 (germline): SGDLS, YYNGEE. CDR3 DNA sequence: TGTGCCAGCAGCCCGCGGACAGGAAAGAACACTGAAGCTTTCTTT. Its protein is CASSPRTGKNTEAFF.

The chain carries TRBV21-1 and TRBJ1-5; the table names TRBD1, a call not compared with the DNA. TRBV21-1 is a pseudogene locus. The CDR3 runs 12 residues. CDR3 loop: CASSDNNQPQHF. The DNA of the CDR3 is TGTGCCAGCAGCGACAACAATCAGCCCCAGCATTTT.

The chain recombines TRBV18 with TRBJ2-2, with D hard to call. The CDR3 spans 15 residues. Trimming took 3 bases from V and 4 from J, leaving 12 bases between them. Germline-derived CDR1 and CDR2 are KGHSH and LQKENI. The CDR3 region has the DNA TGTGCCAGCTCACCTCGTCAGGCTTCCACCGGGGAGCTGTTTTTT. Residues: CASSPRQASTGELFF.

This clone was recorded a few times. The chain combines TRBV5-6 with TRBJ2-3; TRBD1 might be the D (6 bases). With 4 bases removed from V and 2 bases from J, the gap between germline ends came to 17 bases. Per the germline V gene, CDR1 is SGHDT and CDR2 is YYEEEE. CDR3 length equals 16 residues. Here the CDR3 reads CASSPVGAGPTDTQYF. The CDR3 DNA sequence: TGTGCCAGCAGCCCCGTGGGGGCGGGTCCCACAGATACGCAGTATTTT.